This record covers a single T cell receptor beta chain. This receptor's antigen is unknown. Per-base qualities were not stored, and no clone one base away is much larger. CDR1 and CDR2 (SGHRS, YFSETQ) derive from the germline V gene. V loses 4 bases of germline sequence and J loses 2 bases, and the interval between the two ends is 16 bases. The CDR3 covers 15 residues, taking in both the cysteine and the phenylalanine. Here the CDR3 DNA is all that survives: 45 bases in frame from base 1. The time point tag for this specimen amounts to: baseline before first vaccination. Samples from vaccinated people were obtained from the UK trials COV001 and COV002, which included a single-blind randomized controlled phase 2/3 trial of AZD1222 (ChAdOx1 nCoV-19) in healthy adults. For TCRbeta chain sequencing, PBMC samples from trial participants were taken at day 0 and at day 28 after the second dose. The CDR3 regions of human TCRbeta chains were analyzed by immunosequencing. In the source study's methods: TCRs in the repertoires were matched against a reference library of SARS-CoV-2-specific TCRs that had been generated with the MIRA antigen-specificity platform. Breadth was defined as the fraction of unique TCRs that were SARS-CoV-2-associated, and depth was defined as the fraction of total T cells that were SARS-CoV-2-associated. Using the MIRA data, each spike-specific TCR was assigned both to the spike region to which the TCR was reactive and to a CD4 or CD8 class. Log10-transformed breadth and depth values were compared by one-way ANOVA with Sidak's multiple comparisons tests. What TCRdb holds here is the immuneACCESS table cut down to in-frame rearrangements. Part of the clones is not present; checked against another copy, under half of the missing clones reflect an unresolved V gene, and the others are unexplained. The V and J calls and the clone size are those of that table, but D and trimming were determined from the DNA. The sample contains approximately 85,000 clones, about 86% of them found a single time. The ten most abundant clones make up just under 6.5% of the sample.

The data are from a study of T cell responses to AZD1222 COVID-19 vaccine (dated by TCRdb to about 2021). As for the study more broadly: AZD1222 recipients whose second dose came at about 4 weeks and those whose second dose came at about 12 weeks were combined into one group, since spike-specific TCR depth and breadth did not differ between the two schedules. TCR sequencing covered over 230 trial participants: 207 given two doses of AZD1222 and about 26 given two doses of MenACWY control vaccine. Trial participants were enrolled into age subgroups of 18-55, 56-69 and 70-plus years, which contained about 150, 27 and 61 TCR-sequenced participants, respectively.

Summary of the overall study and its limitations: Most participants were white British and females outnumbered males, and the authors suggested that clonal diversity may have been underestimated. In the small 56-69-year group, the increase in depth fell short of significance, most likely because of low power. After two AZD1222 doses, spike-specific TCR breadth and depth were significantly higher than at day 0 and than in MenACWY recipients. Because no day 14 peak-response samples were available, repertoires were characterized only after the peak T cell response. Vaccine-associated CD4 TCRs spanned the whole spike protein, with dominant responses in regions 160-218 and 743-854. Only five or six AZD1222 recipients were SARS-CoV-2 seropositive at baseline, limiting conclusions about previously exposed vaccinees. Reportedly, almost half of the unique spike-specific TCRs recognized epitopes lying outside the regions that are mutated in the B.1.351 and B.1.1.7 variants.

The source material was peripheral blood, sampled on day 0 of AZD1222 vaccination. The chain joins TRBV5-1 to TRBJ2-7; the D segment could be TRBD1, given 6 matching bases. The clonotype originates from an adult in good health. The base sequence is TGCGCCAGCAGCCCCACTGGGACACGCCCCTACGAGCAGTACTTC. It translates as CASSPTGTRPYEQYF.